A selection of T cell receptor beta chains follows, all from one sample in a study of blood T cell repertoires in COVID-19. Method: immunoSEQ multiplex PCR; TCRdb's copy keeps in-frame clones and lacks some. Among about 200,000 clones listed, 86% were seen once. The specimen was peripheral blood. Receptor source: a woman aged 70 to 79 with acute or convalescent COVID-19. The CDR3 runs from the conserved cysteine through the conserved F or W. D genes are given only for firm matches. Only part of the rows carry a size: once, few, many, or a class if the clone is expanded.

d_call j_call v_call clone_size cdr3_nt cdr3_aa
. TRBJ1-2 TRBV29-1 . TGCAGCGTTGAAGATAGGTCAGGGGATGGCTACACCTTC CSVEDRSGDGYTF
TRBD1 TRBJ2-3 TRBV6-5 . TGTGCCAGCAGTCGGGACAGGGCTAGCACAGATACGCAGTATTTT CASSRDRASTDTQYF
TRBD1 TRBJ2-5 TRBV3-1/TRBV3-2 . TGTGCCAGCAGCCTTTTCGACAGGGGGAGATCAGAGACCCAGTACTTC CASSLFDRGRSETQYF
. TRBJ2-7 TRBV7-9 few TGTGCCAGCAGCTTAGTAGACAGCTCCTACGAGCAGTACTTC CASSLVDSSYEQYF
TRBD1 TRBJ1-2 TRBV11-2 . TGTGCCAGCAGCCCGACAGGGAAAGGTGGCTACACCTTC CASSPTGKGGYTF
. TRBJ1-2 TRBV10-3 . TGTGCCATCAGTGAGTTCAGGGGCTCTAACTATGGCTACACCTTC CAISEFRGSNYGYTF
TRBD1 TRBJ1-4 TRBV4-2 once TGTGCCAGCAGCCAAGAACCTCAGGGGGCAGAAGAAAAACTGTTTTTT CASSQEPQGAEEKLFF
. TRBJ2-7 TRBV15 . TGTGCCACCAGCAGAGATGTTGCAAGCGACGAGCAGTACTTC CATSRDVASDEQYF
TRBD1 TRBJ2-7 TRBV7-9 . TGTGCCAGCAGCCGGGACAGCTCCTACGAGCAGTACTTC CASSRDSSYEQYF
. TRBJ1-5 TRBV19 . TGTGCCAGTAGTGCCCAGGGTTTAGGCAATCAGCCCCAGCATTTT CASSAQGLGNQPQHF
TRBD1 TRBJ1-6 TRBV18 . TGTGCCAGCTCACCATTACAGGGGGAAGGATCACCCCTCCACTTT CASSPLQGEGSPLHF
TRBD2 TRBJ2-2 TRBV19 . TGTGCCAGTAGTATAGCTCCTTCCACTAGCGGGGGGGCGGTCGGGGAGCTGTTTTTT CASSIAPSTSGGAVGELFF
. TRBJ2-5 TRBV28 . TGTGCCAGCACGCCGGCGGCAGAAGAGACCCAGTACTTC CASTPAAEETQYF
TRBD2 TRBJ2-1 TRBV5-5 . TGTGCCAGCAGCTTGCTTAGCGGGGGTTACAATGAGCAGTTCTTC CASSLLSGGYNEQFF
TRBD2 TRBJ2-1 TRBV9 . TGTGCCAGCAGCGTAACCCCGGGACTATTCAGTGAGCAGTTCTTC CASSVTPGLFSEQFF
TRBD2 TRBJ2-2 TRBV3-1/TRBV3-2 . TGTGCCAGCAGCCAAGATTTGAATGCTAGCGGGAGGGGGAACACCGGGGAGCTGTTTTTT CASSQDLNASGRGNTGELFF
. TRBJ2-1 TRBV9 few TGTGCCAGCAGCGCCCAACAGGGCAGAGGGTACAATGAGCAGTTCTTC CASSAQQGRGYNEQFF
TRBD2 TRBJ2-2 TRBV5-1 . TGCGCCAGCAGCTTCCAAGGAAGCGGGGGGCAATACACCGGGGAGCTGTTTTTT CASSFQGSGGQYTGELFF
TRBD1 TRBJ1-1 TRBV7-2 . TGTGCCAGCAGCCCGACAACAGGGGGAGCTTTCTTT CASSPTTGGAFF
. TRBJ2-5 TRBV6-2/TRBV6-3 . TGTGCCAGCAGTTACGCAGTAGCTCGGGAGACCCAGTACTTC CASSYAVARETQYF
. TRBJ2-7 TRBV4-1 . TGCGCCAGCAGCCGACAGGCCCGTCGTCCCTACGAGCAGTACTTC CASSRQARRPYEQYF
TRBD1 TRBJ1-4 TRBV5-1 . TGCGCCAGCAGCTGGGGACAGGGCCATGAAAAACTGTTTTTT CASSWGQGHEKLFF
TRBD1 TRBJ1-1 TRBV2 . TGTGCCAGCAGCAAATCCGGGACAGGGGGGTACACTGAAGCTTTCTTT CASSKSGTGGYTEAFF
. TRBJ1-2 TRBV3-1/TRBV3-2 once TGTGCCAGCAGGCTCTATGGACAGTCAAGAGGCTACACCTTC CASRLYGQSRGYTF
TRBD2 TRBJ2-5 TRBV2 once TGTGCCAGCAGTAAAAGGACTAGCGGGAGGAGTGAGACCCAGTACTTC CASSKRTSGRSETQYF
. TRBJ1-2 TRBV6-5 . TGTGCCAGCTTGTCAGATGTTTATGGCTACACCTTC CASLSDVYGYTF
TRBD1 TRBJ1-1 TRBV11-2 . TGTGCCAGCAGCTTAGGAGGGTACAGGGGGCAAGGAGCTTTCTTT CASSLGGYRGQGAFF
. TRBJ1-2 TRBV13 once TGTGCCAGCAGCTCGCGGGTCTATGGCTACACCTTC CASSSRVYGYTF
. TRBJ1-4 TRBV24-1 . TGTGCCACCAGTGATGGAGTCCCGGGACCCGCGGGATGGGAAAAACTGTTTTTT CATSDGVPGPAGWEKLFF
TRBD1 TRBJ1-2 TRBV10-2 . TGCGCCAGCAGTGAGACCCCGACAGGGGGCAGTGGCTACACCTTC CASSETPTGGSGYTF
. TRBJ1-1 TRBV7-9 . TGTGCCAGCAGCTTTCCCTCGACAGATCACACTGAAGCTTTCTTT CASSFPSTDHTEAFF
. TRBJ2-2 TRBV6-5 . TGTGCCAGCAGTTACTCGATATGGCAGGGTGCTATGCCCGTGTTTTTT CASSYSIWQGAMPVFF
. TRBJ1-1 TRBV11-2 . TGTGCCAGCAGCTTACTCGGGATGAACACTGAAGCTTTCTTT CASSLLGMNTEAFF
TRBD1 TRBJ1-5 TRBV7-8 . TGTGCCAGCAGCTTCGGACAGGGGACGGAGCCCCAGCATTTT CASSFGQGTEPQHF
TRBD2 TRBJ2-1 TRBV11-2 once TGTGCCAGCAGCTCTGGGCCCGGGACTAGCGCTATCAATGAGCAGTTCTTC CASSSGPGTSAINEQFF
TRBD2 TRBJ2-1 TRBV10-3 . TGTGCCATCAGAGGACTAGCGGGAGGGGATTTGGGTGAGCAGTTCTTC CAIRGLAGGDLGEQFF
TRBD1 TRBJ1-1 TRBV6-5 . TGTGCCAGCAGTCGCGGACAGGTCACTGAAGCTTTCTTT CASSRGQVTEAFF
. TRBJ2-7 TRBV10-2 . TGCGCCAGTACAGGGGAGGTCTCCTACGAGCAGTACTTC CASTGEVSYEQYF
. TRBJ2-5 TRBV28 . TGTGCCAGCACCGATCACAGGGGAGGCCAAGAGACCCAGTACTTC CASTDHRGGQETQYF
TRBD2 TRBJ2-5 TRBV4-2 . TGTGCCAGCAGCCAAGAAGGAAGCGGGAGGGCCGTGGAGACCCAGTACTTC CASSQEGSGRAVETQYF
TRBD1 TRBJ1-2 TRBV29-1 . TGCAGCGTTGAAGAACAGGGGTGGAACTATGGCTACACCTTC CSVEEQGWNYGYTF
. TRBJ1-5 TRBV28 . TGTGCCAGCAGTTTATCCCCAGGGTGGAATCAGCCCCAGCATTTT CASSLSPGWNQPQHF
TRBD1 TRBJ2-3 TRBV3-1/TRBV3-2 . TGTGCCAGCAGCCAAGATAGGGGGCTGACGACAGATACGCAGTATTTT CASSQDRGLTTDTQYF
. TRBJ1-2 TRBV6-5 . TGTGCCAGCAGTTACTCTACAGGGTTTCAAGGCTACACCTTC CASSYSTGFQGYTF
. TRBJ2-1 TRBV10-3 . TGTGCCATCAGCACAGGGGGGGACAATGAGCAGTTCTTC CAISTGGDNEQFF
TRBD1 TRBJ1-2 TRBV7-9 . TGTGCCAGCAGCTTAAGTGGACAGGGGGTTGGTGGCTACACCTTC CASSLSGQGVGGYTF
. TRBJ1-2 TRBV7-9 once TGTGCCAGCAGTTGGACAGCCCAACCTTATGGCTACACCTTC CASSWTAQPYGYTF
. TRBJ2-7 TRBV10-2 once TGCGCCAGCTCCCGGGTCAGAGTCGACGAGCAGTACTTC CASSRVRVDEQYF
TRBD2 TRBJ2-2 TRBV19 . TGTGCCAGTAAGCCACTAAGCGGGAGCACCGGGGAGCTGTTTTTT CASKPLSGSTGELFF
TRBD2 TRBJ2-5 TRBV18 . TGTGCCAGCTCATCCAGGACTAGCGGGGGGCTAGGATCAGAGACCCAGTACTTC CASSSRTSGGLGSETQYF
. TRBJ1-1 TRBV19 few TGTGCCAGTAGTGACGACAGGACCCGAGGGACTGAAGCTTTCTTT CASSDDRTRGTEAFF